Sequencing of this T cell receptor (beta chain) was carried out in a study of T cell responses to AZD1222 COVID-19 vaccine. General observations from the study: Mostly white British, mostly female donors; authors suggested clonal diversity may be underestimated. Sampling captured repertoires only after the peak T cell response. Vaccination with two AZD1222 doses was followed by a rise in Spike-specific TCR breadth and depth.

Germline loops: CDR1 DFQATT, CDR2 SNEGSKA (reference sequence). This CDR3 region has 14 residues. Trimming cost V 3 bases and J 6 bases, with 18 bases left between them. Points on this clone: Its matching antigen is unknown.

TCRdb's table, derived via immunoSEQ multiplex PCR, lists solely in-frame clones and lacks some. The sample consists of under 200,000 clones, about 92% of them appearing once. The clonotype comes from an adult in good health. The chain couples TRBV20-1 to TRBJ2-7; D unresolved. Material: peripheral blood, obtained on day 0 of AZD1222 vaccination. This CDR3 reads CSASDSRQTGEQYF. DNA for the CDR3: TGCAGTGCTAGTGATTCCCGACAAACTGGCGAGCAGTACTTC.